This entry is about one T cell receptor (beta chain). As yet, its antigen is unknown. The entry originates in a study of chemoradiotherapy in HPV16-positive cancers. The study, taken as a whole, reports: Better recurrence-free survival went with HPV-responsive T-cell expansion in HPV16-positive patients.

This CDR3 comprises 17 residues. Germline-derived CDR1 and CDR2 are LGHNA and YSLEER. Deletions cut 0 bases from V and 0 bases from J, with 12 bases between. Sequencing used immunoSEQ multiplex PCR; TCRdb keeps in-frame clones, though not all of them. The table includes about 53,000 clones, more than 75% detected once. The specimen comprised blood, sampled from a patient who underwent chemoradiotherapy. This receptor was taken from a human donor with HPV-associated anogenital cancer. The chain links TRBV4-3 to TRBJ2-4; D gene ambiguous. Here the CDR3 reads CASSQDTVFLAKNIQYF. CDR3 sequence (DNA): TGCGCCAGCAGCCAAGATACTGTCTTCCTAGCCAAAAACATTCAGTACTTC.